The sequence of this TCR beta chain was determined in a study of blood T cell repertoires in COVID-19. Background on the study: The cDNA or gDNA used as material had been derived from T cells, B-cell-depleted T cells, or PBMCs.

The germline V gene encodes CDR1 MDHEN and CDR2 SYDVKM. V was pared by 10 bases and J by 0 bases, with 14 bases between. This CDR3 has 14 residues. As handled by the study authors: Amplification with reference gene primers provided the estimates of nucleated cell counts. The protocol was immunoSEQ multiplex PCR, while the TCRdb copy is restricted to in-frame clones and leaves out a portion. The D gene and trimming were derived from the DNA, and the V and J assignments and clone size from that table. Counted here are around 50,000 clones, roughly 90% occurring once; the ten biggest clones make up 2.2%.

The source is a human donor in a cohort sampled during active COVID-19. The V call is TRBV28, the J call TRBJ2-3; D might be TRBD1 (6 bases). Material for sequencing was peripheral blood. The CDR3 is CATSDRSSTDTQYF. The CDR3 coding sequence is TGTGCCACTTCGGACAGATCTAGCACAGATACGCAGTATTTT.